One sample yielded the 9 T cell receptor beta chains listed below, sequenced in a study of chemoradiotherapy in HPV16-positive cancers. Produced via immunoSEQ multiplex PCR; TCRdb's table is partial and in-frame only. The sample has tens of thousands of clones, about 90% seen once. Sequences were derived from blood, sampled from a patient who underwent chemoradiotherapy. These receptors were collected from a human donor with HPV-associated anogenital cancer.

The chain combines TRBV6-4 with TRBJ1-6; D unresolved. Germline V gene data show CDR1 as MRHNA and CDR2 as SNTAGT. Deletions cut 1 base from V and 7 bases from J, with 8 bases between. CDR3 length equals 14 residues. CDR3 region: CASSDYSRNSPLHF. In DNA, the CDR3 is TGTGCCAGCAGTGACTACAGTCGGAATTCACCCCTCCACTTT.

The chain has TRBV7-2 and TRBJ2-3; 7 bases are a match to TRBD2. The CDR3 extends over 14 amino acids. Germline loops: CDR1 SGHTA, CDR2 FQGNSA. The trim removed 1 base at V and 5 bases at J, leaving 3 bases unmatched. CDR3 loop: CASSLVIAGDTQYF. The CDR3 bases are TGTGCCAGCAGCTTAGTTATAGCGGGAGATACGCAGTATTTT.

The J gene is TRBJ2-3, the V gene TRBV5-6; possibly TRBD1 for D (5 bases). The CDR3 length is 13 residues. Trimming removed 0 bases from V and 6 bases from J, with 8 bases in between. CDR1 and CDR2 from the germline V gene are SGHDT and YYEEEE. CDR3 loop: CASSLAGPDTQYF. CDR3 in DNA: TGTGCCAGCAGCTTGGCAGGGCCCGATACGCAGTATTTT.

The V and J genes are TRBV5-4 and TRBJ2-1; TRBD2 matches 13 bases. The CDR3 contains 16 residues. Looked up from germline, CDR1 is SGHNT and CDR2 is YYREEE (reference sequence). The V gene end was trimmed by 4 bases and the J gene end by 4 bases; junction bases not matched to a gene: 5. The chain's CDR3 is CASSGTSGGGYNEQFF. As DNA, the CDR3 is TGTGCCAGCAGCGGAACTAGCGGGGGGGGATACAATGAGCAGTTCTTC.

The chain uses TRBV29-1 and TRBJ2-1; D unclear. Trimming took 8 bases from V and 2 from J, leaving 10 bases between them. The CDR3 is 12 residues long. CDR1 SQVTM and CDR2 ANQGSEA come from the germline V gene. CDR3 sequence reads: CSLKTTYNEQFF. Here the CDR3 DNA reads TGCAGCTTAAAGACAACCTACAATGAGCAGTTCTTC.

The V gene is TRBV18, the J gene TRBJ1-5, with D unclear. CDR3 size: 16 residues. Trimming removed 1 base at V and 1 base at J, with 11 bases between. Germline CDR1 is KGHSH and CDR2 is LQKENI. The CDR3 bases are TGTGCCAGCTCACCACGATCGGGAGGGAGCAATCAGCCCCAGCATTTT. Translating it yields CASSPRSGGSNQPQHF.

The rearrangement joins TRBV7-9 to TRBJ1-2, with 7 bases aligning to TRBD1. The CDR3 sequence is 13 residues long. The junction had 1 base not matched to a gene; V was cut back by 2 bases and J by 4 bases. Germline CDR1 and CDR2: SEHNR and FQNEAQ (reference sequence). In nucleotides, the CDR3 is TGTGCCAGCAGCTTAAACAGGGGCTATGGCTACACCTTC. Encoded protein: CASSLNRGYGYTF.

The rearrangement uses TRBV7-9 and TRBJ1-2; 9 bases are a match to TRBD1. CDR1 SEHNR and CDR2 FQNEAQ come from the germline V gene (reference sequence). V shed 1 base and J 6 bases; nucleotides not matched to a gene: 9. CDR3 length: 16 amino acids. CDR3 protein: CASSLVPGQGMNGYTF. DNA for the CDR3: TGTGCCAGCAGCTTAGTGCCGGGACAGGGAATGAATGGCTACACCTTC.

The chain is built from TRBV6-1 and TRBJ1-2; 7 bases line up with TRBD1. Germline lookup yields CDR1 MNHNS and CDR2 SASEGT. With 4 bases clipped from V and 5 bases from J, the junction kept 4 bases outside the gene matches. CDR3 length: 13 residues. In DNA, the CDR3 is TGTGCCAGCAGTGGACAGGGACATTATGGCTACACCTTC. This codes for CASSGQGHYGYTF.